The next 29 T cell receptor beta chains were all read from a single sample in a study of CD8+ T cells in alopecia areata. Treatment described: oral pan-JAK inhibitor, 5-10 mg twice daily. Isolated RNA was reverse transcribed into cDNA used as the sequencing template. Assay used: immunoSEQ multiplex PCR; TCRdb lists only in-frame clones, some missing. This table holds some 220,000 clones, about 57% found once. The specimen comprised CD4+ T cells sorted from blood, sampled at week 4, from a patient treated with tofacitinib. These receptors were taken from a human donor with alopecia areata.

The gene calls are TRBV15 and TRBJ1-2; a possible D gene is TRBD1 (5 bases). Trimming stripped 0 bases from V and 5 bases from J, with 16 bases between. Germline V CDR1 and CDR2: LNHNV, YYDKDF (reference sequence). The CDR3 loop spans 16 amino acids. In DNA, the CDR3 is TGTGCCACCAGCAGAGATTGGCAAGGGGATCCGTATGGCTACACCTTC. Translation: CATSRDWQGDPYGYTF.

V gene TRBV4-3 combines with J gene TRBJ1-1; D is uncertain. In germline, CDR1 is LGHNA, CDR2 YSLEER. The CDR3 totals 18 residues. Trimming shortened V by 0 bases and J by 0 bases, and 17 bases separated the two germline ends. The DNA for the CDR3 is TGCGCCAGCAGCCAAGATCGAGCCGGACTGAGAATGAACACTGAAGCTTTCTTT. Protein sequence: CASSQDRAGLRMNTEAFF.

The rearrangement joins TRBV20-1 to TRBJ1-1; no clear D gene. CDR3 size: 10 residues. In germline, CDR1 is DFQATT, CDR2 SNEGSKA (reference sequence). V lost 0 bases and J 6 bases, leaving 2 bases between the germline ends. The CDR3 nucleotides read TGCAGTGCTAGAGAGTCTGAAGCTTTCTTT. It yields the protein CSARESEAFF.

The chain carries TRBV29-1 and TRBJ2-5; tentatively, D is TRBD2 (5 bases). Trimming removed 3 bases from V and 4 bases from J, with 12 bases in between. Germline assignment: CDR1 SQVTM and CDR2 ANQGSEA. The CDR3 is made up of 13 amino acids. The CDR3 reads CSVETIRGETQYF. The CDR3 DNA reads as TGCAGCGTTGAGACAATACGGGGAGAGACCCAGTACTTC.

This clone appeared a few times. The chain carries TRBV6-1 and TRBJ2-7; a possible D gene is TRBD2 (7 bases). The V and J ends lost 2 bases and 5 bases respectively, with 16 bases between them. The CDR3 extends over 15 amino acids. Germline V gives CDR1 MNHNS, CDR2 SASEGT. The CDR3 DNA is TGTGCCAGCAGTGAAAGGGGGGACTATATGGACGAGCAGTACTTC. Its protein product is CASSERGDYMDEQYF.

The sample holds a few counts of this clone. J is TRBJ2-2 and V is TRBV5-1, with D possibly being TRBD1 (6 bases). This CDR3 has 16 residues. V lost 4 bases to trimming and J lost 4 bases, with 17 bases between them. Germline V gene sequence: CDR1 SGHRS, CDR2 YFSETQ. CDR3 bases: TGCGCCAGCAGCCCTTCCTCAGGGGTTTTCACCGGGGAGCTGTTTTTT. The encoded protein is CASSPSSGVFTGELFF.

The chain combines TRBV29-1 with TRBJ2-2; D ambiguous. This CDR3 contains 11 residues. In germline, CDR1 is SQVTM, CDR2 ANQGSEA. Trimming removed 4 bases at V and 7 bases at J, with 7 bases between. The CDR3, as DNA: TGCAGCGTTGGTGAGAACGGGGAGCTGTTTTTT. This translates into CSVGENGELFF.

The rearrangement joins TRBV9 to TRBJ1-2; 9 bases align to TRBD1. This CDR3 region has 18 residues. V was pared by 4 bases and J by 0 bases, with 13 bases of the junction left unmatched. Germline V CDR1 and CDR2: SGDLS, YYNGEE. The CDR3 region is CASSFRDREGLANYGYTF. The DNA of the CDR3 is TGTGCCAGCAGCTTCCGGGACAGGGAAGGCTTGGCTAACTATGGCTACACCTTC. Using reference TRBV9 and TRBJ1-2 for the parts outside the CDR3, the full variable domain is DSGVTQTPKHLITATGQRVTLRCSPRSGDLSVYWYQQSLDQGLQFLIQYYNGEERAKGNILERFSAQQFPDLHSELNLSSLELGDSALYFCASSFRDREGLANYGYTFGSGTRLTVV.

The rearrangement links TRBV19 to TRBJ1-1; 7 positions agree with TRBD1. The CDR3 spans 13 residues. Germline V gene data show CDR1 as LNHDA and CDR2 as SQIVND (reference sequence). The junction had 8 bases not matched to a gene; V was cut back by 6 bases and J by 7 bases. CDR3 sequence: CASRGDREVEAFF. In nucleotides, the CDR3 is TGTGCCAGTAGGGGGGACAGAGAAGTTGAAGCTTTCTTT.

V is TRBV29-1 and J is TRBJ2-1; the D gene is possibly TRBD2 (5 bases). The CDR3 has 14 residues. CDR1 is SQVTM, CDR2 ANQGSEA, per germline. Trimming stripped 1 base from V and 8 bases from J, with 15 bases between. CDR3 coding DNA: TGCAGCGTTGAAGGGATTCGGGGTATCGATGAGCAGTTCTTC. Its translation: CSVEGIRGIDEQFF.

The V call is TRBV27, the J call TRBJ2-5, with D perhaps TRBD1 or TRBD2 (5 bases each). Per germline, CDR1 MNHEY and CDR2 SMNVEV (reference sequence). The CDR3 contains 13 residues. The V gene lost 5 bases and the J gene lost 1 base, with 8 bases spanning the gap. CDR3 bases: TGTGCCAGCAGTCAGGGACGCCAAGAGACCCAGTACTTC. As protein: CASSQGRQETQYF.

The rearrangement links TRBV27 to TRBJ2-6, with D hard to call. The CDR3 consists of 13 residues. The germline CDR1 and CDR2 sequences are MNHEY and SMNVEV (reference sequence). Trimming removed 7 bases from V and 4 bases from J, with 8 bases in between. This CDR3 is CASTSAGANVLTF. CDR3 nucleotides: TGTGCCAGCACCAGTGCCGGGGCCAACGTCCTGACTTTC. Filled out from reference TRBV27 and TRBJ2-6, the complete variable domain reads EAQVTQNPRYLITVTGKKLTVTCSQNMNHEYMSWYRQDPGLGLRQIYYSMNVEVTDKGDVPEGYKVSRKEKRNFPLILESPSPNQTSLYFCASTSAGANVLTFGAGSRLTVL.

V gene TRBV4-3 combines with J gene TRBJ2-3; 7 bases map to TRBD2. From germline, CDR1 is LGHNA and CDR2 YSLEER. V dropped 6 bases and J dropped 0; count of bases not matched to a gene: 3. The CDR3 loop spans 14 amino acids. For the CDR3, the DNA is TGCGCCAGCAGTATAGCGGGTAGCACAGATACGCAGTATTTT. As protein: CASSIAGSTDTQYF.

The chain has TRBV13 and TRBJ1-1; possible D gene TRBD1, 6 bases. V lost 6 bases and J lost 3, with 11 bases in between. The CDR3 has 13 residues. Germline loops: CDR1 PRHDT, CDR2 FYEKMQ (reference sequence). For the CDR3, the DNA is TGTGCCAGCAGTCGAACAGGGTACACTGAAGCTTTCTTT. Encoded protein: CASSRTGYTEAFF.

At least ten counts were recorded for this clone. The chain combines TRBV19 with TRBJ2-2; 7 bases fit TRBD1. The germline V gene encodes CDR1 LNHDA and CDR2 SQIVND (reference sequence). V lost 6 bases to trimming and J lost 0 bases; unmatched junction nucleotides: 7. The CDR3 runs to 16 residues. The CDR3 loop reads CASRTRQGANTGELFF. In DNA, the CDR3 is TGTGCCAGTAGGACTCGACAGGGAGCGAACACCGGGGAGCTGTTTTTT.

The CDR3 spells CASSLGKLNQPQHF. The DNA of the CDR3 is TGTGCCAGCAGTTTGGGCAAACTCAATCAGCCCCAGCATTTT. J is TRBJ1-5 and V is TRBV27; D remains ambiguous. The CDR3 extends over 14 amino acids. Germline loops: CDR1 MNHEY, CDR2 SMNVEV (reference sequence). Trimming took 3 bases from V and 3 from J, leaving 9 bases between them.

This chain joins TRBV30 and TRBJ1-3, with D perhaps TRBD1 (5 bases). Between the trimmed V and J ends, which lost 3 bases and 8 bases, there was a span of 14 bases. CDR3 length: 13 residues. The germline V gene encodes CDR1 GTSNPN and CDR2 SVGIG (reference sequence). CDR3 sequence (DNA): TGTGCCTGGAGACAGGCGGGCGGCTACACCATATATTTT. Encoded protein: CAWRQAGGYTIYF.

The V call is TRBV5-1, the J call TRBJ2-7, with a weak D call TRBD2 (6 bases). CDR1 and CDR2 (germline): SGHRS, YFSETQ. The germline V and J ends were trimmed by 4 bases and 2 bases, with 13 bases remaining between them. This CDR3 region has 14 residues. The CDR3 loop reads CASSRGTGTYEQYF. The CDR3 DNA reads TGCGCCAGCAGCCGCGGGACTGGGACCTACGAGCAGTACTTC.

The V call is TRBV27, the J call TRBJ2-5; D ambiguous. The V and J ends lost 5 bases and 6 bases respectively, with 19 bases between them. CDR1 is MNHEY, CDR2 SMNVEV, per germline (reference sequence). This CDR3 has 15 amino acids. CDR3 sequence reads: CASSELPEISQTQYF. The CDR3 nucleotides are TGTGCCAGCAGTGAACTCCCAGAGATCAGTCAGACCCAGTACTTC.

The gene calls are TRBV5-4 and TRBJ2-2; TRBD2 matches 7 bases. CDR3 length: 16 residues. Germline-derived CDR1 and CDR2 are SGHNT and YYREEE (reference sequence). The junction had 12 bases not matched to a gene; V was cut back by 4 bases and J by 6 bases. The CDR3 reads CASSPSLGGLAGELFF. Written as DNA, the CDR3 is TGTGCCAGCAGCCCATCCCTGGGAGGGCTAGCCGGGGAGCTGTTTTTT. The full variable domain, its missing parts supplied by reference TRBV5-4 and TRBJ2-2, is ETGVTQSPTHLIKTRGQQVTLRCSSQSGHNTVSWYQQALGQGPQFIFQYYREEENGRGNFPPRFSGLQFPNYSSELNVNALELDDSALYLCASSPSLGGLAGELFFGEGSRLTVL.

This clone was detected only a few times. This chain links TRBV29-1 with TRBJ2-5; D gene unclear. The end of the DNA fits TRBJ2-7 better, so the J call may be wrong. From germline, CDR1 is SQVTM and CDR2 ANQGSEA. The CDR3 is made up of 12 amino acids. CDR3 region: CSVQHSSYEQYF. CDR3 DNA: TGCAGCGTTCAGCACTCCTCCTACGAGCAGTACTTC.

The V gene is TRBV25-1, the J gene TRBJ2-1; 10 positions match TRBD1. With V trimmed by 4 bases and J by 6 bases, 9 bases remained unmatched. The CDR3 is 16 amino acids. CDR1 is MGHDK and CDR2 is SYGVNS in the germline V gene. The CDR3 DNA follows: TGTGCCAGCAGTGGACCCCGGGACAGGGGTATCAATGAGCAGTTCTTC. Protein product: CASSGPRDRGINEQFF.

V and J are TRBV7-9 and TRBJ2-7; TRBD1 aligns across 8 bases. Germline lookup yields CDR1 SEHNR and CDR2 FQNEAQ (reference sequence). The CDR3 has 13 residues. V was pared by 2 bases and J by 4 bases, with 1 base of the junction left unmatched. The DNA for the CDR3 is TGTGCCAGCAGCTTACAGGGGGCATACGAGCAGTACTTC. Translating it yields CASSLQGAYEQYF. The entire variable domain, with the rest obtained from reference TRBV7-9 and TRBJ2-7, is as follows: DTGVSQNPRHKITKRGQNVTFRCDPISEHNRLYWYRQTLGQGPEFLTYFQNEAQLEKSRLLSDRFSAERPKGSFSTLEIQRTEQGDSAMYLCASSLQGAYEQYFGPGTRLTVT.

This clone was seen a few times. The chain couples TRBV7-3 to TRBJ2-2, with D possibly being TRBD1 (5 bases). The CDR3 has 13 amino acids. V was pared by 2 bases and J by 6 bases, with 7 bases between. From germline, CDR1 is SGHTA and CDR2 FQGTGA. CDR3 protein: CASSLGAAGELFF. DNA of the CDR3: TGTGCCAGCAGCTTAGGGGCGGCCGGGGAGCTGTTTTTT. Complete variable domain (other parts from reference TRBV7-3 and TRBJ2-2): GAGVSQTPSNKVTEKGKYVELRCDPISGHTALYWYRQSLGQGPEFLIYFQGTGAADDSGLPNDRFFAVRPEGSVSTLKIQRTERGDSAVYLCASSLGAAGELFFGEGSRLTVL.

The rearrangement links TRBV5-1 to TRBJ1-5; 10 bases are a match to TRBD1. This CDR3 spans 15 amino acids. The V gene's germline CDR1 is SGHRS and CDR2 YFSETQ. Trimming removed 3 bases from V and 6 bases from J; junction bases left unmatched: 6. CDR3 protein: CASSSGQGIRQPQHF. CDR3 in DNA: TGCGCCAGCAGCTCGGGACAGGGGATTCGTCAGCCCCAGCATTTT.

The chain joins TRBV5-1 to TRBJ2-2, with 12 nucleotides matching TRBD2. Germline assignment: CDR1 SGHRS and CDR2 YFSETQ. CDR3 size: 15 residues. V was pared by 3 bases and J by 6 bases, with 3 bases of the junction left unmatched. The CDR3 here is CASSSRLAGAGELFF. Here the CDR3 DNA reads TGCGCCAGCAGCTCACGACTAGCGGGAGCCGGGGAGCTGTTTTTT.

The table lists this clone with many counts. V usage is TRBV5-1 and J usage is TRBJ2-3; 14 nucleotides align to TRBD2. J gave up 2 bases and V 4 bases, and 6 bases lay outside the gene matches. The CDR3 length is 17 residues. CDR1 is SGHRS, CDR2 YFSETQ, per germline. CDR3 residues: CASSLGLAGAYTDTQYF. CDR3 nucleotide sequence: TGCGCCAGCAGCCTGGGACTAGCGGGGGCCTACACAGATACGCAGTATTTT.

The CDR3 protein is CATAPSSGANVLTF. The CDR3 DNA reads TGTGCCACCGCCCCGAGCTCTGGGGCCAACGTCCTGACTTTC. This rearrangement joins TRBV13 to TRBJ2-6; D uncertain. Germline CDR1 PRHDT, CDR2 FYEKMQ (reference sequence). Trimming removed 10 bases at V and 0 bases at J, with 10 bases between. The CDR3 totals 14 residues.

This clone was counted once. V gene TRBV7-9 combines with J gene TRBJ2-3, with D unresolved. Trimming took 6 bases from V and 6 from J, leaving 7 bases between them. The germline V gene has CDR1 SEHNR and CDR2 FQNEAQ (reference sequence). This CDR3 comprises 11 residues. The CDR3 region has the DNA TGTGCCAGCAGTTATAGGGATACGCAGTATTTT. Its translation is CASSYRDTQYF.